Below, 15 T cell receptor beta chains from the same sample are listed, as sequenced in a study of Graves' ophthalmopathy and Graves' hyperthyroidism. TCR beta CDR3 regions were amplified from RNA transcripts. Second-round multiplex PCR came after first-round RT-PCR with HTBI primers. Using its own MiXCR run on the multiplex PCR reads, TCRdb lists one record per CDR3 protein. The sample holds a few hundred thousand distinct CDR3 sequences, about 17% seen once. Sequencing used peripheral blood. The receptor set was obtained from an adult woman with stable Graves' hyperthyroidism.

This clonotype was seen many times. The V gene is TRBV7-9, the J gene TRBJ2-7; TRBD1 matches 11 bases. The CDR3 sequence is 14 residues long. V lost 4 bases and J lost 4; bases outside the gene matches: 3. Germline CDR1 reads SEHNR; CDR2 reads FQNEAQ (reference sequence). The CDR3 region is CASSSRDRGYEQYF. The CDR3 region has the DNA TGTGCCAGCAGCTCCCGGGACAGGGGGTACGAGCAGTACTTC.

The sample holds many counts of this clonotype. The chain employs TRBV6-4 and TRBJ2-7; 8 nucleotides line up with TRBD2. V shed 6 bases, J shed 5 bases, and the junction held 15 bases outside the gene matches. Germline lookup yields CDR1 MRHNA and CDR2 SNTAGT. The CDR3 runs 16 residues. The CDR3 DNA reads TGTGCCAGCAGGGAAGAGATCATAGCGGGATCTCACGAGCAGTACTTC. Its protein product is CASREEIIAGSHEQYF.

This clonotype showed up many times. This chain connects TRBV6-5 to TRBJ2-7; perhaps TRBD1 as D (6 bases). The CDR3 spans 13 residues. Germline V gives CDR1 MNHEY, CDR2 SVGAGI. The V end was cut by 6 bases, the J end by 3 bases, with 12 bases between. The CDR3: CASSPGQIYEQYF. The DNA for the CDR3 is TGTGCCAGCAGCCCCGGACAGATCTACGAGCAGTACTTC.

There are many counts of this clonotype. The chain recombines TRBV28 with TRBJ2-5; 7 nucleotides agree with TRBD1. Unmatched junction bases numbered 10, after V lost 7 bases and J lost 2 bases. Germline assignment: CDR1 MDHEN and CDR2 SYDVKM. The CDR3 consists of 15 residues. CDR3 DNA: TGTGCCAGCATCAGTTTCGGGGACAGACAAGAGACCCAGTACTTC. Amino acid sequence: CASISFGDRQETQYF.

The rearrangement uses TRBV11-2 and TRBJ1-6, with 7 bases lining up with TRBD1. Germline values: CDR1 SGHAT, CDR2 FQNNGV. Germline trimming cut 4 bases from V and 6 bases from J; bases unmatched to any gene: 9. CDR3 length equals 16 residues. CDR3 sequence (DNA): TGTGCCAGCAGCTCCATGTCCGGGACAGCTAATTCACCCCTCCACTTT. Its translation: CASSSMSGTANSPLHF.

This clonotype came up many times. The CDR3, as DNA: TGTGCCAGCAGCTACCGGACGGGGGGCTTTAACTATGGCTACACCTTC. Protein product: CASSYRTGGFNYGYTF. This sequence joins TRBV11-2 and TRBJ1-2, with D possibly being TRBD1 (6 bases). The germline V gene encodes CDR1 SGHAT and CDR2 FQNNGV. The ends were cut back, 4 bases at V and 1 base at J, with 16 bases in the middle. There are 16 residues in the CDR3. The variable domain in full, with the rest retrieved from reference TRBV11-2 and TRBJ1-2, is EAGVAQSPRYKIIEKRQSVAFWCNPISGHATLYWYQQILGQGPKLLIQFQNNGVVDDSQLPKDRFSAERLKGVDSTLKIQPAKLEDSAVYLCASSYRTGGFNYGYTFGSGTRLTVV.

This clonotype came up many times. This chain links TRBV12-3 or TRBV12-4 with TRBJ1-5, with 11 bases aligning to TRBD1. The CDR3 is 14 residues long. Trimming removed 6 bases from V and 6 bases from J; junction bases left unmatched: 4. The CDR3 loop is CASRGTGGFQPQHF. The CDR3 coding sequence is TGTGCCAGCAGAGGGACAGGGGGTTTTCAGCCCCAGCATTTT.

The chain employs TRBV9 and TRBJ2-2, with D uncertain. Germline V gives CDR1 SGDLS, CDR2 YYNGEE. V gave up 0 bases and J gave up 3 bases, with 12 bases separating them. This CDR3 has 16 residues. The CDR3 nucleotides read TGTGCCAGCAGCGTAGAACCAGCCCGGGACACCGGGGAGCTGTTTTTT. Its translation is CASSVEPARDTGELFF.

The V gene is TRBV7-2, the J gene TRBJ1-5, with unresolved D. The CDR3 runs 15 residues. V was shortened by 5 bases and J by 0 bases, with 11 bases between the two germline ends. Germline CDR1 reads SGHTA; CDR2 reads FQGNSA. The CDR3 nucleotides read TGTGCCAGCAGCGTGTTACAGAGTAGCAATCAGCCCCAGCATTTT. It specifies CASSVLQSSNQPQHF. The full variable domain, its missing parts supplied by reference TRBV7-2 and TRBJ1-5, is GAGVSQSPSNKVTEKGKDVELRCDPISGHTALYWYRQSLGQGLEFLIYFQGNSAPDKSGLPSDRFSAERTGGSVSTLTIQRTQQEDSAVYLCASSVLQSSNQPQHFGDGTRLSIL.

This clonotype was recorded many times. The chain couples TRBV20-1 to TRBJ2-7; D gene uncertain. From germline, CDR1 is DFQATT and CDR2 SNEGSKA (reference sequence). Trimming removed 7 bases from V and 4 bases from J, with 17 bases in between. This CDR3 is built from 13 residues. The CDR3: CSGTDQLVYEQYF. For the CDR3, the DNA is TGCAGTGGCACGGACCAGTTAGTTTACGAGCAGTACTTC.

This clonotype was found many times. V is TRBV30 and J is TRBJ1-1, with a weak D call TRBD1 (6 bases). The CDR3 covers 13 residues. Looked up from germline, CDR1 is GTSNPN and CDR2 is SVGIG (reference sequence). Trimming removed 6 bases at V and 7 bases at J, with 18 bases between. The CDR3 DNA is TGTGCCTGTTCACAGGGCGAGGACGTTGAAGCTTTCTTT. Residues: CACSQGEDVEAFF.

This clonotype occurred many times. The CDR3 reads CASSSPPEDYEQYF. CDR3 DNA: TGCGCCAGCAGCTCACCCCCGGAAGACTACGAGCAGTACTTC. V and J are TRBV5-1 and TRBJ2-7; D gene unclear. V lost 3 bases and J lost 3, with 13 bases in between. The CDR3 covers 14 residues. Germline CDR1 and CDR2: SGHRS and YFSETQ.

In regard to this clonotype: A read error may explain this, as a much larger clone is one base away. The chain joins TRBV6-2 or TRBV6-3 to TRBJ1-3, with 7 bases identical to TRBD1. Per the germline V gene, CDR1 is MNHEY and CDR2 is SVGEGT. CDR3 length equals 13 residues. Trimming removed 8 bases from V and 3 bases from J; junction bases left unmatched: 4. The CDR3 region has the DNA TGTGCCAGCGCGACAGGGTATGGAAACACCATATATTTT. It is translated as CASATGYGNTIYF.

This clonotype has at least ten counts. The chain combines TRBV20-1 with TRBJ1-6; a possible D gene is TRBD1 (5 bases). The CDR3 spans 17 residues. V was cut by 2 bases and J by 6 bases, with 20 bases left in between. Germline loops: CDR1 DFQATT, CDR2 SNEGSKA (reference sequence). The CDR3 spells CSARPRARTTVNSPLHF. CDR3 DNA sequence: TGCAGTGCTAGACCTAGGGCCCGGACAACTGTTAATTCACCCCTCCACTTT.

In this sample, this clonotype turned up a few times. This chain joins TRBV29-1 and TRBJ2-7; 9 bases fit TRBD2. The CDR3 runs to 15 residues. V dropped 0 bases and J dropped 2; count of bases not matched to a gene: 5. Germline V gene lookup returns CDR1 SQVTM and CDR2 ANQGSEA. Written as DNA, the CDR3 is TGCAGCGTTGAAGATCTTAGCGGGGGTACCTACGAGCAGTACTTC. Translation: CSVEDLSGGTYEQYF.